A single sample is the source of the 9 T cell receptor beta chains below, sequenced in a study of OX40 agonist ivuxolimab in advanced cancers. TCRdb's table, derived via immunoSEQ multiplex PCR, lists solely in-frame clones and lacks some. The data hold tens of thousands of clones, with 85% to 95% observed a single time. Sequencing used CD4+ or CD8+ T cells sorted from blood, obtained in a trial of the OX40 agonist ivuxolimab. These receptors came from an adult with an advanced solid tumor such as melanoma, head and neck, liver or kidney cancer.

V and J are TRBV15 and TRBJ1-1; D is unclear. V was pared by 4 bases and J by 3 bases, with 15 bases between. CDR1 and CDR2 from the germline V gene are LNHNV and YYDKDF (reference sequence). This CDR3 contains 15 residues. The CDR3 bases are TGTGCCACCAGCATCAGCCCCTCTAGGGACACTGAAGCTTTCTTT. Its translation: CATSISPSRDTEAFF. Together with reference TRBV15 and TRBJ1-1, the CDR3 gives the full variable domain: DAMVIQNPRYQVTQFGKPVTLSCSQTLNHNVMYWYQQKSSQAPKLLFHYYDKDFNNEADTPDNFQSRRPNTSFCFLDIRSPGLGDTAMYLCATSISPSRDTEAFFGQGTRLTVV.

The CDR3 DNA reads as TGTGCCAGCAGGGACCGCCAATCGGATAATTCACCCCTCCACTTT. Amino acid sequence: CASRDRQSDNSPLHF. The rearrangement joins TRBV6-1 to TRBJ1-6; D is ambiguous. V was shortened by 6 bases and J by 5 bases, with 14 bases between the two germline ends. This CDR3 contains 15 residues. Per germline, CDR1 MNHNS and CDR2 SASEGT.

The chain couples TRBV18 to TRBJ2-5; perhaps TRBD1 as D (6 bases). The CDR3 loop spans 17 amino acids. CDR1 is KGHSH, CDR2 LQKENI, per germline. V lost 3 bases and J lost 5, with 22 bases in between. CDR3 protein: CASSPLTGNPNVETQYF. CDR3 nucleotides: TGTGCCAGCTCACCGCTAACAGGGAATCCCAATGTTGAGACCCAGTACTTC.

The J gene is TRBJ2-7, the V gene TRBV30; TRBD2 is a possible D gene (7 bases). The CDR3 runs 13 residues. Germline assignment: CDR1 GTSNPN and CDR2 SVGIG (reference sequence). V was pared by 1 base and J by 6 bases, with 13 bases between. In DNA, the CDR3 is TGTGCCTGGAGTGGAGTGGGAGGGGGCGAGCAGTACTTC. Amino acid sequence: CAWSGVGGGEQYF.

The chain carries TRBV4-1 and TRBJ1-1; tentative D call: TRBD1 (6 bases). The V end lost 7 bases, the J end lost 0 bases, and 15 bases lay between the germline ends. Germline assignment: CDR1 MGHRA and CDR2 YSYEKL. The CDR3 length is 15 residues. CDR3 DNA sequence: TGCGCCAGCACACAGGGACCTTATATGAACACTGAAGCTTTCTTT. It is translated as CASTQGPYMNTEAFF.

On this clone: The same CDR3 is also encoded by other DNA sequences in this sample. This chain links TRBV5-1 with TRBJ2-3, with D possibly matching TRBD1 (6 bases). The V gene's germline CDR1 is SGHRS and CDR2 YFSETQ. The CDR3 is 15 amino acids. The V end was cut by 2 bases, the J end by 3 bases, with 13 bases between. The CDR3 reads CASSFSGAETDTQYF. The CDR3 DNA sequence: TGCGCCAGCAGCTTCTCAGGGGCTGAGACAGATACGCAGTATTTT.

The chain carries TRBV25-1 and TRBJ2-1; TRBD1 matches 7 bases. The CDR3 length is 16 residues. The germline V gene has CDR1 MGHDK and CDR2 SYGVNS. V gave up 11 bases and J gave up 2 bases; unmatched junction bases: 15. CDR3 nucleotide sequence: TGTGCCTCTTCACTTCCGGTGGGACAGACCTACAATGAGCAGTTCTTC. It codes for CASSLPVGQTYNEQFF.

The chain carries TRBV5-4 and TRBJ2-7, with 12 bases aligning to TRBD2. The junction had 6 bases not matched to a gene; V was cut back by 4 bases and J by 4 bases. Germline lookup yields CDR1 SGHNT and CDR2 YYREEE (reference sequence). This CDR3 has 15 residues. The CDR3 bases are TGTGCCAGCAGCCCGACTAGCGGGAGTATGTACGAGCAGTACTTC. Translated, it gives CASSPTSGSMYEQYF.

CDR3 sequence: CSVGQGTGAGELFF. In DNA, the CDR3 is TGCAGCGTTGGGCAGGGGACCGGGGCCGGGGAGCTGTTTTTT. The rearrangement uses TRBV29-1 and TRBJ2-2, with D perhaps matching TRBD1 (6 bases). This CDR3 comprises 14 residues. CDR1 and CDR2 (germline): SQVTM, ANQGSEA. V shed 4 bases and J shed 6 bases, with 15 bases lying between them.